The present entry profiles one T cell receptor beta chain with its context. It lacks a known antigen. No quality values exist for individual bases; no much larger clone is one base distant. This sample stems from a study of cytomegalovirus exposure and HLA in healthy donors (dated by TCRdb to the late 2010s). About the study as a whole: According to an earlier analysis of 550 to 700 of the donors, about 179 million T cells yielded 100 million or so unique TCR beta sequences and around 280 Gb of sequence data. An early release covering 550 to 650 HLA-typed donors comprised about 300 gigabases of sequencing data and 85 million or so unique TCR sequences. Of the roughly 400 genotyped donors, 80% to 90% were placed in the genetic ancestry cluster associated with self-reported Caucasian donors. The aim of the study was to test whether cataloging public T cell receptors could identify signatures of past pathogen exposure. The T cell repertoires of 550 to 850 subjects were profiled by immunosequencing and related to cytomegalovirus serostatus. A separate validation cohort of some 130 different subjects was used in addition to the approximately 640-subject first cohort. To predict cytomegalovirus infection status, the study combined high-throughput TCR immunosequencing, statistical association of individual TCRs with disease status, and machine learning. A later analysis re-analyzed previously published TCR beta repertoires from about 730 donors and added high-resolution HLA genotyping to study TCR occurrence patterns. In the later analysis, no new phenotypic data were used to find candidate immune exposures; instead, reliance was placed on TCR beta sequences and their occurrence across donors. In an earlier analysis of roughly 580 of the donors, high-throughput TCR beta sequencing was used to judge whether each TCR beta V gene segment behaved as functional or pseudogenic. Donor age, sex, ethnicity and CMV serostatus were compiled alongside the repertoire data. A later genetic analysis used genome-wide SNP genotypes for about 65% of the roughly 700 donors, treating that subset as a discovery cohort. All discovery cohort repertoires had been generated using a single sequencing platform. HLA typing included class I and class II loci at four-digit resolution. Typing coverage varied by locus: roughly 620-630 donors for A, B, C, DRB1 and DQB1; roughly 500 for DQA1; about 600 for DPA1; more than 450 for DPB1. About five DR-DQ haplotypes were treated as single units for association and clustering because of strong linkage in the cohort. Across some 400 genotyped donors of the cohort, an average of about 240,000 unique TCR beta nucleotide sequences per donor were sequenced, and around 19% of those sequences were non-productive. General study outcomes and caveats: A later analysis associated approximately 17,000 TCR beta sequences with specific HLA alleles at a false discovery rate of 0.05. Linkage disequilibrium might explain the correlated functional status among segregating V segments, but an unknown experimental factor could not be excluded. Sequencing depth was assumed to be roughly uniform across donors in the presence/absence analyses, though that assumption may not hold. The only immune exposure information available for the cohort was CMV serostatus. A later genetic analysis reported fewer N-insertions in productive TCRs among donors in an Asian-associated ancestry cluster than the roughly 700-donor mean. A few of the identified cytomegalovirus-associated TCR beta chains were confirmed in vitro to be specific for cytomegalovirus antigens. A cluster of highly shared sequence variants was judged likely to be a technical artifact of the sequencing pipeline. A total of 150 to 200 TCR beta chains were listed by the study as associated with cytomegalovirus. Compared with equally common non-associated chains, HLA-associated TCR beta chains in a later analysis were more clonally expanded and had lower generation probabilities. A later analysis reported that several top co-occurrence clusters appeared linked to parvovirus B19, influenza, CMV and Epstein-Barr virus. Cytomegalovirus status was reported to be diagnosed by the classifier with high specificity and sensitivity in both the original and validation cohorts. This cohort had only TCR beta chains sequenced, and the lack of alpha or paired-chain data limited which features could be detected. When HLA alleles, especially DR and DQ, strongly co-occurred, TCR associations were difficult to assign to individual alleles. A further reported finding was that TCR beta sequences accurately predicted the HLA-A and HLA-B alleles for most subjects in the first cohort. Because HLA typing was missing for some donors at each locus, association tests included only the typed subset. The authors suggested that the approach could potentially be generalized to other disease states and immunological phenotypes. A later analysis found that most CMV-associated TCR beta chains appeared HLA-restricted, with HLA associations seemingly driven largely by CMV exposure. In a later analysis, TCR association rates were found to vary across HLA loci, with the most associated TCRs seen for DRB1 alleles and the fewest for HLA-C alleles. V-gene and J-gene trimming of TCR beta chains was associated with a missense DCLRE1C variant in a later genetic analysis, and the association was replicated in an independent cohort. Most TCR sequences were observed very rarely across donors, whereas some public TCRs were present in many individuals. In an earlier analysis of a few hundred of the donors, most TCR beta V segments were observed in productive rearrangements about 87% or about 30% of the time, broadly matching IMGT annotations. Because counts were too low, more than 15 rarely observed V segments, including chromosome 9 orphons, were left out of the earlier analysis of a few hundred of the donors.

The cohort consisted of 600 to 750 healthy bone marrow donors. All cohort members were sampled while nominally healthy, although unrecorded immune exposures were likely present. The donor tested CMV seropositive, placing the donor among the 289 seropositive members of the cohort. Every donor gave a peripheral blood sample, and the peripheral blood mononuclear cells from that sample were used for TCR beta sequencing. The Qiagen DNeasy Blood Extraction Kit was used to extract genomic DNA from the blood cell samples. Receptor libraries were prepared by the immunoSEQ multiplex PCR assay. For the multiplex PCR, a mixture combining 60 forward primers for TCR Vbeta segments and 13 reverse primers for TCR Jbeta segments was used. Amplification of the CDR3 region of rearranged TCR beta genes was performed with a multiplex PCR assay on genomic DNA. On the Illumina HiSeq System, the amplified TCR beta libraries were sequenced as 87-base-pair reads. The study's own analysis went as follows. In a later analysis, roughly 80 million unique TCR beta chains were counted across the 650 to 700 repertoires, and roughly 10 million of these chains were shared by at least two donors. Raw reads were error-corrected and collapsed into unique sequences with a nearest-neighbor algorithm that merged closely related sequences to remove PCR and sequencing errors. V, D and J gene segments were assigned by aligning CDR3 sequences to IMGT reference sequences. For a sequence to be retained, at least a six-nucleotide match to both a V gene segment and a J gene segment was required. A rearrangement counted as productive if the CDR3 had no stop codons and remained in frame with V and J, and every other rearrangement counted as non-productive. CDR3 was defined according to IMGT convention as the region running from the second conserved V-encoded cysteine to the conserved J-encoded phenylalanine. Sequences without an unambiguous match to a single V gene segment were excluded from the earlier analysis of about 630 of the donors. In an earlier analysis of approximately 500 of the donors, a V segment was called functional when productive rearrangements were above 56.7%, and segregating when the standard deviation between donors exceeded 5%. A statistical classification framework was built to diagnose cytomegalovirus status from the catalog of TCR beta chain sequences. In a later analysis, TCR nucleotide sequences were compared against IMGT/GENE-DB human TR gene sequences so that V and J genes could be assigned. A later analysis assigned CDR3 sequences and most-parsimonious VDJ recombination scenarios with the TCRdist pipeline. In a later analysis, every TCR beta chain was defined by the combination of its CDR3 amino acid sequence and its V-gene family, and reads without a unique V-gene family were dropped. In a later analysis, 550 to 650 highly shared, low-generation-probability nucleotide sequences were removed to address suspected cross-contamination and a sequencing artifact. A later analysis calculated a clonal expansion index for each public chain from normalized within-repertoire ranks of inferred template counts. In a later analysis, generation probabilities were computed using a VDJ recombination model fitted to out-of-frame rearrangements, and the results were checked against IGoR. In a later analysis, TCR-TCR, TCR-HLA and TCR-CMV co-occurrence was scored with hypergeometric tests, and a repertoire-size bias correction was applied to TCR pairs. To estimate false discovery rates, a later analysis permuted the HLA or CMV assignments 20 times. In a later analysis, co-occurring TCRs were grouped with DBSCAN, and TCRdist sequence similarity was added when clustering was performed within HLA-allele-positive subsets. For co-occurrence clustering, repertoires with fewer than 30,000 or more than 120,000 public chains were excluded, along with five or six repertoires with anomalous nucleotide sharing. TCRdb took this table from immuneACCESS and kept in-frame rearrangements with V and J called. Such tables lack part of the clones; where checked against another copy, unresolved V genes explain under half of the gap, and the rest is unexplained. For V, J and clone size, that table is used; D and trimming come from the DNA. In this sample the table shows approximately 150,000 clones, over 70% of which occur a single time. Roughly 7% of the sample is held by the ten biggest clonotypes.

Sequencing input: PBMCs. The sequence derives from a woman aged 40 to 50 in good health and CMV-seropositive.

Here is the DNA: TGTGCCAGCAGTTACAGTCAGTCTGCCTACGAGCAGTACTTC. This yields the protein CASSYSQSAYEQYF. The sequence links TRBV6-5 to TRBJ2-7, with the D gene not confidently named. The V and J ends are trimmed by 2 bases and 2 bases, leaving 10 bases between them. In the germline V gene, CDR1 corresponds to MNHEY and CDR2 to SVGAGI. Its CDR3 holds 14 amino acids, cysteine through phenylalanine. Left in the record is the CDR3 DNA by itself, 42 bases read in frame from the first base.